Following are 18 T cell receptor beta chains from one sample sequenced in a study of post-analysis software for immune sequencing data. Points from the study as a whole: Five TRBV segments, including TRBV5-6, TRBV5-1 and TRBV20-1, were more frequent in patients than controls.

Unique molecular identifiers had been added to the TCR beta cDNA libraries. Each CDR3 protein is one row after TCRdb ran MiXCR on the PCR reads. The sample consists of 400,000 to 500,000 distinct CDR3 sequences, approximately 42% of them appearing once. No antigen is known for these receptors. The sequencing input was blood. All receptors come from a girl aged 2 to 10 with multiple sclerosis.

This clonotype was counted between two and nine times. The V gene is TRBV2, the J gene TRBJ2-5, with 7 positions matching TRBD1. Germline V gene sequence: CDR1 SNHLY, CDR2 FYNNEI. This CDR3 spans 15 amino acids. The trim removed 10 bases at V and 0 bases at J, leaving 11 bases unmatched. In nucleotides, the CDR3 is TGTGCCAAAACCTTGGACAGGCTAAACCAAGAGACCCAGTACTTC. Amino acid sequence: CAKTLDRLNQETQYF. The entire variable domain, with the rest obtained from reference TRBV2 and TRBJ2-5, is as follows: EPEVTQTPSHQVTQMGQEVILRCVPISNHLYFYWYRQILGQKVEFLVSFYNNEISEKSEIFDDQFSVERPDGSNFTLKIRSTKLEDSAMYFCAKTLDRLNQETQYFGPGTRLLVL.

The V call is TRBV18, the J call TRBJ1-5; D gene unclear. The germline CDR1 and CDR2 sequences are KGHSH and LQKENI. V lost 3 bases and J lost 6, with 6 bases in between. This CDR3 comprises 12 residues. This CDR3 reads CASSPKGQPQHF. The CDR3 nucleotides read TGTGCCAGCTCACCGAAGGGTCAGCCCCAGCATTTT.

This clonotype was observed a single time. The chain couples TRBV7-2 to TRBJ2-1; D remains ambiguous. This CDR3 contains 16 residues. Germline values: CDR1 SGHTA, CDR2 FQGNSA. Trimming removed 4 bases at V and 4 bases at J, with 17 bases between. The CDR3 sequence is CASSSRAGRIYNEQFF. CDR3 nucleotide sequence: TGTGCCAGCAGCTCCCGGGCTGGACGGATATACAATGAGCAGTTCTTC.

This clonotype was seen a few times. The chain employs TRBV6-1 and TRBJ2-7; 16 nucleotides align to TRBD2. Trimming removed 3 bases from V and 0 bases from J; junction bases left unmatched: 5. This CDR3 spans 18 amino acids. CDR1 MNHNS and CDR2 SASEGT come from the germline V gene. The CDR3 protein is CASSEHGTSGRASYEQYF. As DNA, the CDR3 is TGTGCCAGCAGTGAGCACGGGACTAGCGGGAGGGCCTCCTACGAGCAGTACTTC.

This chain joins TRBV6-1 and TRBJ1-2, with 9 bases identical to TRBD1. CDR3 size: 14 residues. Germline CDR1 and CDR2: MNHNS and SASEGT. V dropped 6 bases and J dropped 2; count of bases not matched to a gene: 4. This CDR3 reads CASSWDRANYGYTF. The DNA of the CDR3 is TGTGCCAGCAGCTGGGACAGGGCGAACTATGGCTACACCTTC.

The chain links TRBV5-1 to TRBJ2-1, with D possibly matching TRBD2 (6 bases). CDR1 and CDR2 from the germline V gene are SGHRS and YFSETQ. V lost 5 bases to trimming and J lost 3 bases, with 18 bases between them. The CDR3 extends over 16 amino acids. DNA of the CDR3: TGCGCCAGCAGGGAATTGACGGGGGTACGCTACAATGAGCAGTTCTTC. Amino acids: CASRELTGVRYNEQFF.

The chain links TRBV28 to TRBJ2-7; D ambiguous. V lost 4 bases to trimming and J lost 3 bases, with 13 bases between them. This CDR3 is 14 amino acids long. The V gene's germline CDR1 is MDHEN and CDR2 SYDVKM. Here the CDR3 reads CASSSMTSVYEQYF. DNA for the CDR3: TGTGCCAGCAGTTCCATGACATCAGTCTACGAGCAGTACTTC.

This clonotype was detected only a few times. This chain connects TRBV5-1 to TRBJ2-1; D is undetermined. The CDR3 consists of 12 residues. CDR1 and CDR2 (germline): SGHRS, YFSETQ. Trimming pared 4 bases from V and 8 bases from J, leaving 10 bases between. The DNA for the CDR3 is TGCGCCAGCAGCGGGCCCGCTGATGAGCAGTTCTTC. This gives the protein CASSGPADEQFF.

This clonotype was observed a single time. This chain connects TRBV25-1 to TRBJ1-1, with 10 bases aligning to TRBD1. Trimming cost V 7 bases and J 4 bases; bases outside gene matches: 6. The CDR3 totals 14 residues. Per the germline V gene, CDR1 is MGHDK and CDR2 is SYGVNS. In DNA form, the CDR3 reads TGTGCCAGCACTCTGACAGGGGGCGTCACTGAAGCTTTCTTT. Encoded protein: CASTLTGGVTEAFF.

CDR3 residues: CASSLDPRGMNTEAFF. The CDR3 DNA is TGTGCCAGCAGCTTAGATCCGCGGGGCATGAACACTGAAGCTTTCTTT. The chain carries TRBV7-6 and TRBJ1-1, with a weak D call TRBD1 (5 bases). In germline, CDR1 is SGHVS, CDR2 FNYEAQ. This CDR3 region has 16 residues. Trimming took off 1 base at V and 0 bases at J, with 12 bases between the two ends.

The CDR3 nucleotides read TGTGCCAGCAGTGTGCGGGGAGGGACCCAGTACTTC. It translates to CASSVRGGTQYF. This chain joins TRBV2 and TRBJ2-5; TRBD2 might be the D (6 bases). The CDR3 has 12 amino acids. Germline V lookup: CDR1 SNHLY, CDR2 FYNNEI. With 4 bases removed from V and 7 bases from J, the gap between germline ends came to 10 bases.

This chain connects TRBV6-2 or TRBV6-3 to TRBJ2-7; 7 bases fit TRBD1. The CDR3 consists of 14 residues. Losses at the gene ends were 6 bases for V and 6 bases for J; bases not matched to a gene: 11. Germline loops: CDR1 MNHEY, CDR2 SVGEGT. The CDR3 DNA sequence: TGTGCCAGCAGGACAGGGCTTGGGGCAAGCGAGCAGTACTTC. Its translation is CASRTGLGASEQYF.

The J gene is TRBJ1-2, the V gene TRBV25-1, with a tentative D call TRBD1 (5 bases). Germline V lookup: CDR1 MGHDK, CDR2 SYGVNS. This CDR3 is 13 amino acids long. Deletions cut 3 bases from V and 6 bases from J, with 11 bases between. The CDR3 DNA sequence: TGTGCCAGCAGTGAGCAAGGGGAGCATGGCTACACCTTC. It specifies CASSEQGEHGYTF.

The CDR3 spells CAWGELGTQYF. The CDR3 nucleotides are TGTGCCTGGGGGGAGCTGGGGACCCAGTACTTC. J is TRBJ2-5 and V is TRBV30; perhaps TRBD2 as D (5 bases). V lost 5 bases, J lost 7 bases, and 11 bases lay in between. The CDR3 runs to 11 residues. Germline V lookup: CDR1 GTSNPN, CDR2 SVGIG (reference sequence).

The V call is TRBV5-1, the J call TRBJ1-2, with D possibly being TRBD1 (5 bases). This CDR3 has 13 residues. V lost 4 bases and J 3 bases, leaving 10 bases between the germline ends. Per germline, CDR1 SGHRS and CDR2 YFSETQ. The DNA of the CDR3 is TGCGCCAGCAGCCGTGAAGGGGACTATGGCTACACCTTC. Residues: CASSREGDYGYTF.

This clonotype was recorded once. The J gene is TRBJ2-4, the V gene TRBV28, with 9 bases that match TRBD2. The CDR3 covers 12 residues. Germline V gene sequence: CDR1 MDHEN, CDR2 SYDVKM. V shed 6 bases, J shed 13 bases, and the junction held 7 bases outside the gene matches. This CDR3 is CASRLAGETQYF. For the CDR3, the DNA is TGTGCCAGCAGGTTAGCGGGAGAGACGCAGTACTTC. Filled out from reference TRBV28 and TRBJ2-4, the complete variable domain reads DVKVTQSSRYLVKRTGEKVFLECVQDMDHENMFWYRQDPGLGLRLIYFSYDVKMKEKGDIPEGYSVSREKKERFSLILESASTNQTSMYLCASRLAGETQYFGAGTRLSVL.

The chain is built from TRBV6-5 and TRBJ2-7; no clear D gene. Germline CDR1 and CDR2: MNHEY and SVGAGI. Trimming left V 1 base short and J 1 base short, with 11 bases between. This CDR3 has 15 residues. CDR3 residues: CASSYYPEPSYEQYF. The CDR3 DNA sequence: TGTGCCAGCAGTTACTATCCTGAACCATCCTACGAGCAGTACTTC.

The DNA for the CDR3 is TGTGCCAGCAGTTTAACGGGGAGCAACGAGCAGTACTTC. Encoded protein: CASSLTGSNEQYF. This chain joins TRBV27 and TRBJ2-7, with D maybe TRBD2 (5 bases). The V gene's germline CDR1 is MNHEY and CDR2 SMNVEV (reference sequence). Trimming took 2 bases from V and 5 from J, leaving 10 bases between them. The CDR3 totals 13 residues.